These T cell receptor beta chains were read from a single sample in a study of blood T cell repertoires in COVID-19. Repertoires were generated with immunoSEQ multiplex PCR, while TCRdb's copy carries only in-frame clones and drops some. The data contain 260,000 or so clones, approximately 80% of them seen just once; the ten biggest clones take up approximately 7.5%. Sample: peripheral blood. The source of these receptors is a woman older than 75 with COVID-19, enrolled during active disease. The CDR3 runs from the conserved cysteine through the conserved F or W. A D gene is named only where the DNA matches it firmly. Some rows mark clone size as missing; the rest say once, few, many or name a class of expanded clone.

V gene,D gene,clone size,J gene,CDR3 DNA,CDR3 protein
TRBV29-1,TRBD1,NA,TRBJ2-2,TGCAGCGTGAGGCAGGGGGTCGGGGAGCTGTTTTTT,CSVRQGVGELFF
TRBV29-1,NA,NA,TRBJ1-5,TGCAGCGTGCGGGGGTTGAATCAGCCCCAGCATTTT,CSVRGLNQPQHF
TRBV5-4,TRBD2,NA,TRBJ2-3,TGTGCCAGCAGTCGGGAGGTTTCCAGCACAGATACGCAGTATTTT,CASSREVSSTDTQYF
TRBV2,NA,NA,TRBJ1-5,TGTGCCAGCAGTGAATGGGCAGAAGATCAGCCCCAGCATTTT,CASSEWAEDQPQHF
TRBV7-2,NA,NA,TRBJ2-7,TGTGCCAGCAGCCCTGGACCCAACAGGGAGCAGTACTTC,CASSPGPNREQYF
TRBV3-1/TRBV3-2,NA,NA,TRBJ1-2,TGTGCCAGCAGCCCACGCGGATCCGGGACAAACTATGGCTACACCTTC,CASSPRGSGTNYGYTF
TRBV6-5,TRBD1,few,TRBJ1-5,TGTGCCAGCCTAAGGGACAGGGGCAATCAGCCCCAGCATTTT,CASLRDRGNQPQHF
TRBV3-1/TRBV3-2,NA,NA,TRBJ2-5,TGTGCCAGCAGCCAAGATCACCTGGAGGGGACCCAGTACTTC,CASSQDHLEGTQYF
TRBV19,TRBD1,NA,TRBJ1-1,TGTGCCAGTAGGAATTTACAGGGGGGTACTGAAGCTTTCTTT,CASRNLQGGTEAFF
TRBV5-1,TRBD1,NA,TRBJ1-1,TGCGCCAGCAGCTTGGCCCCCTCGGGACAGGGGAGCACTGAAGCTTTCTTT,CASSLAPSGQGSTEAFF
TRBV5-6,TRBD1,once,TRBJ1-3,TGTGCCAGCAGCCGAAGGGGGCCTGGAAACACCATATATTTT,CASSRRGPGNTIYF
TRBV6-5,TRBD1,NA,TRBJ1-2,TGTGCCAGCAACTCGAATACAGGGGGCGTTTATGGCTACACCTTC,CASNSNTGGVYGYTF
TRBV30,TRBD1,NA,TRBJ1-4,TGTGCCTGGAGTTTAGGACAGGGGAATGAAAAACTGTTTTTT,CAWSLGQGNEKLFF
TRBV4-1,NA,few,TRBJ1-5,TGCGCCAGCAGCGAAACATCGGACAGATATCAGCCCCAGCATTTT,CASSETSDRYQPQHF
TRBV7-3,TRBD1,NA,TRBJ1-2,TGTGCCAGCAGTTCGACCGGGACAGGGAGTGAACGTGGCTACACCTTC,CASSSTGTGSERGYTF
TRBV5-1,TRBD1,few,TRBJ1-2,TGCGCCAGCAGCCTGGACAGGGGATATGGCTACACCTTC,CASSLDRGYGYTF
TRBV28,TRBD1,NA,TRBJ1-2,TGTGCCAGCACCCCCAGTGGCGGGGACAGCGAGGATGGCTACACCTTC,CASTPSGGDSEDGYTF
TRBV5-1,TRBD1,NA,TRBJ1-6,TGCGCCAGCAGCGCTGGGACAGTTTATAATTCACCCCTCCACTTT,CASSAGTVYNSPLHF
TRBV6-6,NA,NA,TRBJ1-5,TGTGCCAGCAGTGGTCAGAATCAGCCCCAGCATTTT,CASSGQNQPQHF
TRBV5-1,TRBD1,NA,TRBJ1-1,TGCGCCAGCAGCTTGGGGGACAGGAACACTGAAGCTTTCTTT,CASSLGDRNTEAFF
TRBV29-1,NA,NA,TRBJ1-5,TGCAGCGTTGAGGACAGTTATAGCAATCAGCCCCAGCATTTT,CSVEDSYSNQPQHF
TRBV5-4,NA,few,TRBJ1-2,TGTGCCAGCAGCTTGGGAGCGGGTGGCTACACCTTC,CASSLGAGGYTF
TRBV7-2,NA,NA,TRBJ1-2,TGTGCCAGCAGCTTAAGCCCTCGGGGAGGGAATGGCTACACCTTC,CASSLSPRGGNGYTF
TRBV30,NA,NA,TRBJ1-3,TGTGCCTGGAAGCCATCCCTCTCTGGAAACACCATATATTTT,CAWKPSLSGNTIYF
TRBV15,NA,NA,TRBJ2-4,TGTGCCACGGGCAGCGGTGGTTCGGCGGGAAACATTCAGTACTTC,CATGSGGSAGNIQYF
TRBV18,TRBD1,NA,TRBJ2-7,TGTGCCAGCTCCCCCGGGACAGGGGTAACCTACGAGCAGTACTTC,CASSPGTGVTYEQYF
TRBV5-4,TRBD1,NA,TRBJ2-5,TGTGCCAGCACCCAGGGACAGTTACAAGAGACCCAGTACTTC,CASTQGQLQETQYF
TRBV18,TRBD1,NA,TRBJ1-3,TGTGCCAGCTCACCTGGGACAGTCAACTATAACTCTGGAAACACCATATATTTT,CASSPGTVNYNSGNTIYF
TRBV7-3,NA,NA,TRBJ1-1,TGTGCCAGCAGCTCTTTCAGGAACACTGAAGCTTTCTTT,CASSSFRNTEAFF
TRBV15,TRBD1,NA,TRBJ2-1,TGTGCCACCAGCAGAGATCGAGGACAGGCCTACAATGAGCAGTTCTTC,CATSRDRGQAYNEQFF
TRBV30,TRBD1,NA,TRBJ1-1,TGTGCCTGGAGTCCGAGGGGGACAGGGAACACTGAAGCTTTCTTT,CAWSPRGTGNTEAFF
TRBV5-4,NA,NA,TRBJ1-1,TGTGCCAGCAAAAAGAGTATGGACACTGAAGCTTTCTTT,CASKKSMDTEAFF
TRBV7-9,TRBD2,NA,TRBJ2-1,TGTGCTAGCAGCCTAGCGGGAGGTAGCGGTGAGCAGTTCTTC,CASSLAGGSGEQFF
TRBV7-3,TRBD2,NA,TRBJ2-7,TGTGCCAGCAGCGCCACCGGCTACAGGCGGGGGAGCTCCTACGAGCAGTACTTC,CASSATGYRRGSSYEQYF
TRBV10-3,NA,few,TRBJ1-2,TGTGCCATCAGTGAGTCCGGACTCCTCTATGGCTACACCTTC,CAISESGLLYGYTF
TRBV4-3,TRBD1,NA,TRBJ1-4,TGCGCCAGCAGCCAAGGGGGACAGAACAATGAAAAACTGTTTTTT,CASSQGGQNNEKLFF
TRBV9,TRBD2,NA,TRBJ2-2,TGTGCCAGCAGCGCCCGGGGGGCGAACACCGGGGAGCTGTTTTTT,CASSARGANTGELFF
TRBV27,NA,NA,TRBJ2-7,TGTGCCAGCAGGGGAGCAAAGGTCCTCGAGCAGTACTTC,CASRGAKVLEQYF
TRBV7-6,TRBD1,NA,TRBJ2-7,TGTGCCAGCAGCTCCCAGACAGGGTCCTCCTACGAGCAGTACTTC,CASSSQTGSSYEQYF
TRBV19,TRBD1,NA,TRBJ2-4,TGTGCCAGTAGTTTTTCTGGGACAGGGGAGGCCAAAAACATTCAGTACTTC,CASSFSGTGEAKNIQYF
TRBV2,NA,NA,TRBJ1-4,TGTGCAGCCTTATTGTTTGAAAAACTGTTTTTT,CAALLFEKLFF